The T cell receptor beta chain under discussion was sequenced for a study of persistence of HIV-infected CD4 T cells. Study context: Blood samples, up to roughly 180 mL, came from multiple time points, except two leukapheresis donors sampled once.

Overall study results and limits: Proviral oligoclonality tracked with TCR oligoclonality within the same sorted cells.

This nonspecific control used anti-CD3/anti-CD28 bead stimulation of CD4+ T cells. Sorting of responding CD4+ T cells relied on upregulated CD40 ligand together with CD69. The immunoSEQ assay was version 4, run in survey mode. The protocol was immunoSEQ multiplex PCR, while the TCRdb copy is restricted to in-frame clones and leaves out a portion. The sample includes fewer than 45,000 clones, 88% of them seen just once. Germline V gene data show CDR1 as PRHDT and CDR2 as FYEKMQ (reference sequence). V lost 2 bases and J lost 5; bases outside the gene matches: 4. This CDR3 spans 15 amino acids. As regards this clone: The target antigen is unknown.

Sequences were derived from CD4+ T cells sorted from PBMCs after approximately 19-hour stimulation, sampled from a patient who received antiretroviral therapy. V gene TRBV13 combines with J gene TRBJ2-3; 10 positions agree with TRBD2. This receptor was taken from an adult woman with HIV who was CMV-seropositive. The CDR3 loop reads CASSLRAGGVDTQYF. Written as DNA, the CDR3 is TGTGCCAGCAGCTTAAGAGCGGGGGGGGTAGATACGCAGTATTTT.